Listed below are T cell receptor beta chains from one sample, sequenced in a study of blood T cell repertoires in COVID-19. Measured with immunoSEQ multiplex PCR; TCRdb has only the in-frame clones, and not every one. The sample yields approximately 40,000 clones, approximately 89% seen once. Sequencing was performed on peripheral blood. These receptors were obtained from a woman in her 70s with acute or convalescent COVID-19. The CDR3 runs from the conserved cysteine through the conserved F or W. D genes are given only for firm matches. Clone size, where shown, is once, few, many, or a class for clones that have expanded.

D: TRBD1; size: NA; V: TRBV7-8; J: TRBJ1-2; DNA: TGTGCCAGCAGCCTAGGAACAGGGGATTACGGCTACACCTTC; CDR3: CASSLGTGDYGYTF
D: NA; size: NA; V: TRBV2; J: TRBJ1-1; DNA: TGTGCCAGCAGTGAAGCGCGCGTGGCTTTCTTT; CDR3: CASSEARVAFF
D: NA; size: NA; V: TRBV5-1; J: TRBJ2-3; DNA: TGCGCCAGCAGCTTGGAACCCGGTGGAACAGCCAGCACAGATACGCAGTATTTT; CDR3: CASSLEPGGTASTDTQYF
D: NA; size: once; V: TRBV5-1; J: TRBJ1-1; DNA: TGCGCCAGCAGCTTGTTTATAGGGGGGAACACTGAAGCTTTCTTT; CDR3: CASSLFIGGNTEAFF
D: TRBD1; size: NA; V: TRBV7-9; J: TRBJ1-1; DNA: TGTGCCAGCAGCCAACAGGGGGACACTGAAGCTTTCTTT; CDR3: CASSQQGDTEAFF
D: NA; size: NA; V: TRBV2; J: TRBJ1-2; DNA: TGTGCCAGCATTGAAACCCTAAATTATGGCTACACCTTC; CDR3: CASIETLNYGYTF
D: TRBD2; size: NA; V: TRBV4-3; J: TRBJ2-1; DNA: TGCGCCAGCAGCCAAGATCGACTAGCGGGTGGCAATGAGCAGTTCTTC; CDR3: CASSQDRLAGGNEQFF
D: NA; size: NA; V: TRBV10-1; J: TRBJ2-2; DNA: TGCGCCAGCAGTGAGTCGTTCAGAACGAACACCGGGGAGCTGTTTTTT; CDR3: CASSESFRTNTGELFF
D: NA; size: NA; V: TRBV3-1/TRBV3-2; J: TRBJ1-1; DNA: TGTGCCAGCAGCCTACGGGGGGGGCGAAACACTGAAGCTTTCTTT; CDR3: CASSLRGGRNTEAFF
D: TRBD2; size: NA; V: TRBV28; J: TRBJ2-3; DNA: TGTGCCAGCAGTCCCCTTGGGGCAGCGGGGACTAACACAGATACGCAGTATTTT; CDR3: CASSPLGAAGTNTDTQYF
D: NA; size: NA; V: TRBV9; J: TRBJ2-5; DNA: TGTGCCAGCAGCGTAGGGCCAGATACGGAGACCCAGTACTTC; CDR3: CASSVGPDTETQYF
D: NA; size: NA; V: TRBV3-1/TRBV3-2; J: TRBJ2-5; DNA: TGTGCCAGCAGCCAGGAGGGGCTTGTCCAAGAGACCCAGTACTTC; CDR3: CASSQEGLVQETQYF
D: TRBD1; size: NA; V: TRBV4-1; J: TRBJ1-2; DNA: TGCGCCAGCAGCCAAGATTTTGATCTCCAGGGGGCTATCGGCTACACCTTC; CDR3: CASSQDFDLQGAIGYTF
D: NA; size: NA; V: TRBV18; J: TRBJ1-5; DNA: TGTGCCAGCTCACCGGGAGGGTTCCAGCCCCAGCATTTT; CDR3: CASSPGGFQPQHF
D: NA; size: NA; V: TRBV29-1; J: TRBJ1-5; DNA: TGCAGCGTTGGGGGGCAGGGAGACCAGCCCCAGCATTTT; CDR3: CSVGGQGDQPQHF
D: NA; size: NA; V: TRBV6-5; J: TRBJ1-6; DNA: TGTGCCAGCAGTCGACAGGAGAATTCACCCCTCCACTTT; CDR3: CASSRQENSPLHF
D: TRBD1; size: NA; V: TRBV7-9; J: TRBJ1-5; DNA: TGTGCCAGCAGCCGAGGACAGGGGGCTTACAGTCAGCCCCAGCATTTT; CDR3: CASSRGQGAYSQPQHF
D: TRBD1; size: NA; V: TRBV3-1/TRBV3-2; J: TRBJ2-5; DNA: TGTGCCAGCAGCCCGGGACAGTTGATCCAAGAGACCCAGTACTTC; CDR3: CASSPGQLIQETQYF
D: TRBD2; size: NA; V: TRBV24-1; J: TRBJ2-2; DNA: TGTGCCACCAGTGAACTCGGACTAGCGGGAGGGGTACTGAACACCGGGGAGCTGTTTTTT; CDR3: CATSELGLAGGVLNTGELFF
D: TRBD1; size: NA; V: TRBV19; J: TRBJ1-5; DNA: TGTGCCAGTAGTATCCCAACAGGGGGATCGCAGCCCCAGCATTTT; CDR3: CASSIPTGGSQPQHF
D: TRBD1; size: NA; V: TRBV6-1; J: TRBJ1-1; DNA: TGTGCCAGCAGTGAACAGGGGGCGGACACTGAAGCTTTCTTT; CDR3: CASSEQGADTEAFF
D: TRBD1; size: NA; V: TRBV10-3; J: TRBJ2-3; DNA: TGTGCCATCAGGAATGACAGGGTGAACACAGATACGCAGTATTTT; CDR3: CAIRNDRVNTDTQYF
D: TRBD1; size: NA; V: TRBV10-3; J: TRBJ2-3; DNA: TGTGCCATCGGGACAGGGTTAACAGATACGCAGTATTTT; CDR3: CAIGTGLTDTQYF
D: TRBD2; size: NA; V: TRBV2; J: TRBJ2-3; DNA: TGTGCCAGCAGTGAAGCTTTCCAGCGGGGAGCGAATACGCAGTATTTT; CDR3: CASSEAFQRGANTQYF
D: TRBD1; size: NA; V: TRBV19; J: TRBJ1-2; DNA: TGTGCCAGTAGGAACGGGGACAGGGGCCGTTCTAACTATGGCTACACCTTC; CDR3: CASRNGDRGRSNYGYTF
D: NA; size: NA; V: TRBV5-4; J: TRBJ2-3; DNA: TGTGCCAGCAGCTTTAGCGGAGGGTGGACAGATACGCAGTATTTT; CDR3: CASSFSGGWTDTQYF
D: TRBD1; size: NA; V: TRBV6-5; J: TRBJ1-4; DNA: TGTGCCAGCAGTTACACGGGACAGGGCTACGAAAAACTGTTTTTT; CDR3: CASSYTGQGYEKLFF
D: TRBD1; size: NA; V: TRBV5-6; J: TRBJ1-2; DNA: TGTGCCAGCAGCTTGGTGGGACAGGGCAAAGGCTATGGCTACACCTTC; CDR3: CASSLVGQGKGYGYTF
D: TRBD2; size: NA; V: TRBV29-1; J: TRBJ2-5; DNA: TGCAGCTCTGGGGACTACATGGAGACCCAGTACTTC; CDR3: CSSGDYMETQYF
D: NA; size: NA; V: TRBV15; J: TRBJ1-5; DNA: TGTGCCACCGGGTCCCAGGGGCCAAATCAGCCCCAGCATTTT; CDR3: CATGSQGPNQPQHF
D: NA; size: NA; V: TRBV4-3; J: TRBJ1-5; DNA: TGCGCCAGCAGCCAAGACTGGGGCCTTCAGCAGCCCCAGCATTTT; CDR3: CASSQDWGLQQPQHF
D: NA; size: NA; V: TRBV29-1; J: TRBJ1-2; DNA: TGCAGCGTTGAAGATCCTCGGAGAGGGTTATATGGCTACACCTTC; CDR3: CSVEDPRRGLYGYTF
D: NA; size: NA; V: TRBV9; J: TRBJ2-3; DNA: TGTGCCAGCAGCGTTTTGGGGCACACAGATACGCAGTATTTT; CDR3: CASSVLGHTDTQYF
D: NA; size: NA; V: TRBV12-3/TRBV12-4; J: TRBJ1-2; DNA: TGTGCCAGCAGTTTTGGCAGGGCCGGCTACACCTTC; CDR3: CASSFGRAGYTF
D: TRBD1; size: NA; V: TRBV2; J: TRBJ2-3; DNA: TGTGCCAGCAGGCGGACAGGGCCCACAGATACGCAGTATTTT; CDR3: CASRRTGPTDTQYF
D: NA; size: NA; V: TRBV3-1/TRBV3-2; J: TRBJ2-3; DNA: TGTGCCAGCAGCCACCAGACTATTGGTACGCAGTATTTT; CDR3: CASSHQTIGTQYF
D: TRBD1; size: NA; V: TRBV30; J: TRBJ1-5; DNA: TGTGCCTGGGGTGGACAGGGAGATCAGCCCCAGCATTTT; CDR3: CAWGGQGDQPQHF
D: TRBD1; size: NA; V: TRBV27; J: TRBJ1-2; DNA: TGTGCCAGCAGTCTTTATCCCCCGGGACAGGGAAAGGCTAACTATGGCTACACCTTC; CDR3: CASSLYPPGQGKANYGYTF
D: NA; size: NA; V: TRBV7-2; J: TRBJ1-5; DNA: TGTGCCAGCAACCCCGGGGGTAATCAGCCCCAGCATTTT; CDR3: CASNPGGNQPQHF
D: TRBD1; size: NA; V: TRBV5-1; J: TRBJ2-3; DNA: TGCGCCAGCAGCGTCGGACAGGGGCAAGATACGCAGTATTTT; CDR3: CASSVGQGQDTQYF
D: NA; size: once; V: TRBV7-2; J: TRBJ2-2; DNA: TGTGCCAGCAGCTTAGAAAGGGGTAAAGTGTTTTTT; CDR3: CASSLERGKVFF
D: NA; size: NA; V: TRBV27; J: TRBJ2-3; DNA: TGTGCCAGCGGGGTAATAGCGGCTACGCAGTATTTT; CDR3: CASGVIAATQYF
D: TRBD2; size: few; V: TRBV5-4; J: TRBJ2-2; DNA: TGTGCCAGCAGCTCAGCTAGCGGGAGGAACACCGGGGAGCTGTTTTTT; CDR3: CASSSASGRNTGELFF
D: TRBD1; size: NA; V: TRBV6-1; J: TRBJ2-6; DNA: TGTGCCAGCAGTGTGAGGGGGCTGAGATCTGGGGCCAACGTCCTGACTTTC; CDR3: CASSVRGLRSGANVLTF
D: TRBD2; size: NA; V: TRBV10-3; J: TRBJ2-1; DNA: TGTGCCATCAGTGGGCGGGGGGGCCGCGATGAGCAGTTCTTC; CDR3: CAISGRGGRDEQFF
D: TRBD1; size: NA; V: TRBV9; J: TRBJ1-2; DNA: TGTGCCAGCAGCCCGGGACAGCATAGCTATGGCTACACCTTC; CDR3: CASSPGQHSYGYTF